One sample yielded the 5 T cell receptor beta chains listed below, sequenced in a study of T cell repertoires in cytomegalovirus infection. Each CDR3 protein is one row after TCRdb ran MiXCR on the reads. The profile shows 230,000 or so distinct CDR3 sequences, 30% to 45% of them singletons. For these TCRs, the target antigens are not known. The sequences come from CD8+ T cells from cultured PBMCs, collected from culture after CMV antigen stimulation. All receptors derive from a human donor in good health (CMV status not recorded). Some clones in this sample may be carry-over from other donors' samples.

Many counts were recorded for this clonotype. This chain's CDR3 is CASSSVIAGEGETQYF. The CDR3 nucleotides read TGTGCCAGCAGCTCGGTAATAGCGGGAGAAGGAGAGACCCAGTACTTC. The genes are TRBV7-2 and TRBJ2-5, with 9 bases identical to TRBD2. The trim removed 4 bases at V and 4 bases at J, leaving 10 bases unmatched. Germline V gives CDR1 SGHTA, CDR2 FQGNSA. This CDR3 region has 16 residues.

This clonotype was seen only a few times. The DNA for the CDR3 is TGTGCCCCCAAGGGGCAGCGGGAGGGCACAGATACGCAGTATTTT. It yields the protein CAPKGQREGTDTQYF. The chain couples TRBV10-3 to TRBJ2-3; 9 bases map to TRBD2. This CDR3 spans 15 amino acids. Germline loops: CDR1 ENHRY, CDR2 SYGVKD. The V and J ends lost 11 bases and 1 base, in that order; junction bases with no gene match: 10.

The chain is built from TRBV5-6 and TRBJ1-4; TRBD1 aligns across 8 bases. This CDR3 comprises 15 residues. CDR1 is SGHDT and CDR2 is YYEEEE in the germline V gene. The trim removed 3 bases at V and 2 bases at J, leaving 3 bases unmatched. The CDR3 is CASSSGTGTNEKLFF. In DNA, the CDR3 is TGTGCCAGCAGCTCGGGGACAGGCACTAATGAAAAACTGTTTTTT.

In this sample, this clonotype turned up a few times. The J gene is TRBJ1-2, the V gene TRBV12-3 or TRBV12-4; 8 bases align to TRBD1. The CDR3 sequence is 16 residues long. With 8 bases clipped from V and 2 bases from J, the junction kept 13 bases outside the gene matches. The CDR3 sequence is CASAGEGTGGNYGYTF. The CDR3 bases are TGTGCCAGCGCTGGTGAGGGAACAGGGGGAAACTATGGCTACACCTTC.

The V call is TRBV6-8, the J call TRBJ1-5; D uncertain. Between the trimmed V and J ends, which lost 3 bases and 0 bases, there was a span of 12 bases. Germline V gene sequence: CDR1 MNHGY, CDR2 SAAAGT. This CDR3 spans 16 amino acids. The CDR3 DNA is TGTGCCAGCAGTTATTCCGCTCCTTATAGCAATCAGCCCCAGCATTTT. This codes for CASSYSAPYSNQPQHF.